This TCR beta chain was documented in a study of blood T cell repertoires in COVID-19. The wider study: Researchers got acute and convalescent COVID-19 samples from the United States, Italy and Spain. T cells, B-cell-depleted T cells, or PBMCs provided the cDNA or gDNA that served as material.

Unmatched junction bases numbered 14, after V lost 6 bases and J lost 2 bases. CDR3 size: 17 residues. Germline V CDR1 and CDR2: SNHLY, FYNNEI. As originally analysed: The authors estimated nucleated cell counts from reference gene primer amplification. TCRdb's copy holds only in-frame clones and misses some; the assay was immunoSEQ multiplex PCR. The V and J calls and clone size are taken from that table; D and trimming were inferred from the DNA. The repertoire consists of roughly 290,000 clones, with 85% occurring once and the leading ten covering around 4.1%. The clonotype was recovered from a woman aged 45-65 years with active or convalescent COVID-19. This chain links TRBV2 with TRBJ1-2, with 8 bases identical to TRBD1. The sample was peripheral blood. The chain's CDR3 is CASRQPGQEGPNYGYTF. CDR3 DNA sequence: TGTGCCAGCAGACAGCCGGGACAGGAGGGTCCAAACTATGGCTACACCTTC.